Each of the 17 T cell receptor beta chains below was sequenced from the same sample in a study of OX40 agonist ivuxolimab in advanced cancers. Assay used: immunoSEQ multiplex PCR; TCRdb lists only in-frame clones, some missing. This table has about 58,000 clones, approximately 80% appearing once. Sequencing was performed on CD4+ or CD8+ T cells sorted from blood, taken in a trial of the OX40 agonist ivuxolimab. The receptors here all came from an adult with an advanced solid tumor such as melanoma, head and neck, liver or kidney cancer.

This clone was counted once. This chain links TRBV5-4 with TRBJ2-3, with TRBD2 matching 12 bases. The CDR3 covers 16 residues. The V segment lost 2 bases and the J segment 1 base; nucleotides outside the gene matches: 2. The germline CDR1 and CDR2 sequences are SGHNT and YYREEE (reference sequence). The CDR3 region is CASSLLAGGRTDTQYF. In nucleotides, the CDR3 is TGTGCCAGCAGCTTACTAGCGGGGGGACGCACAGATACGCAGTATTTT.

The rearrangement uses TRBV9 and TRBJ1-2; no clear D. Trimming removed 0 bases from V and 1 base from J, with 7 bases in between. CDR1 is SGDLS and CDR2 is YYNGEE in the germline V gene. CDR3 length equals 14 residues. The CDR3 loop is CASSVGSVNYGYTF. CDR3 in DNA: TGTGCCAGCAGCGTAGGTTCAGTTAACTATGGCTACACCTTC. The full variable domain, its missing parts supplied by reference TRBV9 and TRBJ1-2, is DSGVTQTPKHLITATGQRVTLRCSPRSGDLSVYWYQQSLDQGLQFLIQYYNGEERAKGNILERFSAQQFPDLHSELNLSSLELGDSALYFCASSVGSVNYGYTFGSGTRLTVV.

This CDR3 is CASSLASEANVLTF. The CDR3 DNA is TGTGCCAGCAGCTTAGCCTCCGAGGCCAACGTCCTGACTTTC. J is TRBJ2-6 and V is TRBV7-8; D ambiguous. Trimming shortened V by 0 bases and J by 6 bases, and 6 bases separated the two germline ends. The germline gives CDR1 SGHVS, CDR2 FQNEAQ. This CDR3 has 14 amino acids.

Relative to its sample, this clone is medium-sized (0.01 to 0.1%). V is TRBV5-1 and J is TRBJ1-1, with TRBD1 matching over 7 bases. The germline CDR1 and CDR2 sequences are SGHRS and YFSETQ. This CDR3 is 16 amino acids long. V lost 1 base, J lost 1 base, and 7 bases stayed unmatched. The CDR3 loop reads CASSLRQGVGNTEAFF. CDR3 sequence (DNA): TGCGCCAGCAGCTTGCGACAGGGAGTCGGGAACACTGAAGCTTTCTTT.

J is TRBJ1-5 and V is TRBV7-8; D is uncertain. Per the germline V gene, CDR1 is SGHVS and CDR2 is FQNEAQ. The CDR3 totals 14 residues. V gave up 2 bases and J gave up 5 bases, with 10 bases separating them. CDR3 DNA sequence: TGTGCCAGCAGCTTAACCAGAGAGGATCAGCCCCAGCATTTT. Protein product: CASSLTREDQPQHF.

The chain combines TRBV2 with TRBJ2-3, with D tentatively TRBD1 (7 bases). V gave up 4 bases and J gave up 2 bases, with 10 bases separating them. From germline, CDR1 is SNHLY and CDR2 FYNNEI. The CDR3 length is 14 residues. The CDR3 nucleotides are TGTGCCAGCAGTGGCGGGACAGTCACAGATACGCAGTATTTT. This codes for CASSGGTVTDTQYF.

The gene calls are TRBV28 and TRBJ2-3; perhaps TRBD1 as D (6 bases). The length of the CDR3 is 14 residues. Trimming left V 4 bases short and J 1 base short, with 9 bases between. Germline loops: CDR1 MDHEN, CDR2 SYDVKM. The CDR3 protein is CASSSAGGTDTQYF. CDR3 DNA sequence: TGTGCCAGCAGTTCTGCAGGGGGCACAGATACGCAGTATTTT.

Only a few counts were recorded for this clone. The V and J genes are TRBV6-1 and TRBJ2-7; D is perhaps TRBD1 or TRBD2 (5 bases each). CDR3 length equals 14 residues. Germline loops: CDR1 MNHNS, CDR2 SASEGT. Trimming pared 8 bases from V and 5 bases from J, leaving 19 bases between. The CDR3 DNA sequence: TGTGCCAGCTTTAGTACCCTGGGGGTCGACGAGCAGTACTTC. It is translated as CASFSTLGVDEQYF.

Here the CDR3 DNA reads TGTGCCAGTAGACTAGCGGGGGCGAACACCGGGGAGCTGTTTTTT. Encoded protein: CASRLAGANTGELFF. The gene calls are TRBV19 and TRBJ2-2, with 11 bases aligning to TRBD2. Germline V gene sequence: CDR1 LNHDA, CDR2 SQIVND (reference sequence). This CDR3 is built from 15 residues. The V and J ends lost 6 bases and 0 bases, in that order; junction bases with no gene match: 0. The variable domain in full, with the rest retrieved from reference TRBV19 and TRBJ2-2, is DGGITQSPKYLFRKEGQNVTLSCEQNLNHDAMYWYRQDPGQGLRLIYYSQIVNDFQKGDIAEGYSVSREKKESFPLTVTSAQKNPTAFYLCASRLAGANTGELFFGEGSRLTVL.

This chain links TRBV5-4 with TRBJ2-7; 7 positions match TRBD1. Germline V gene data show CDR1 as SGHNT and CDR2 as YYREEE (reference sequence). V shed 4 bases and J 2 bases; nucleotides not matched to a gene: 9. The CDR3 runs to 15 residues. The CDR3 region is CASSRRTGNPYEQYF. DNA of the CDR3: TGTGCCAGCAGCAGGCGGACAGGAAATCCCTACGAGCAGTACTTC.

This clone was seen a few times. This rearrangement joins TRBV10-1 to TRBJ1-1; D remains unclear. The V and J ends lost 7 bases and 4 bases respectively, with 13 bases between them. The CDR3 is 13 amino acids. Germline CDR1 WNHNN, CDR2 SYGVQD (reference sequence). CDR3 sequence: CASKISGATEAFF. The CDR3 nucleotides are TGCGCCAGCAAAATATCGGGCGCCACTGAAGCTTTCTTT.

This rearrangement joins TRBV7-2 to TRBJ2-2; weak D call: TRBD2 (6 bases). Germline V gene lookup returns CDR1 SGHTA and CDR2 FQGNSA. This CDR3 is 16 amino acids long. V was shortened by 1 base and J by 1 base, with 10 bases between the two germline ends. CDR3 nucleotide sequence: TGTGCCAGCAGCTTAGGTGCGGGGTTGAACACCGGGGAGCTGTTTTTT. Amino acids: CASSLGAGLNTGELFF.

V usage is TRBV11-2 and J usage is TRBJ1-6; D not certain. V lost 5 bases and J 7 bases, leaving 12 bases between the germline ends. The CDR3 sequence is 14 residues long. Germline V gene lookup returns CDR1 SGHAT and CDR2 FQNNGV. CDR3 protein: CASSPTLNNSPLHF. The CDR3 DNA is TGTGCCAGCAGCCCAACACTAAACAATTCACCCCTCCACTTT.

The V gene is TRBV5-1, the J gene TRBJ1-1; TRBD1 is a possible D gene (5 bases). Trimming took 5 bases from V and 0 from J, leaving 8 bases between them. The CDR3 runs to 13 residues. Per the germline V gene, CDR1 is SGHRS and CDR2 is YFSETQ. The CDR3 bases are TGCGCCAGCAGACAGGACATGAACACTGAAGCTTTCTTT. This encodes CASRQDMNTEAFF.

This clone was seen only once. The J gene is TRBJ2-5, the V gene TRBV5-1, with TRBD2 matching over 10 bases. V dropped 5 bases and J dropped 2; count of bases not matched to a gene: 9. The germline V gene has CDR1 SGHRS and CDR2 YFSETQ. The CDR3 is 16 residues long. The CDR3 sequence: CASSRATSGLQETQYF. Written as DNA, the CDR3 is TGCGCCAGCAGTCGCGCGACTAGCGGGTTACAAGAGACCCAGTACTTC.

CDR3 in amino acids: CASGSAQGYETQYF. The CDR3 region has the DNA TGTGCCAGCGGCTCGGCTCAGGGTTACGAGACCCAGTACTTC. The chain uses TRBV11-3 and TRBJ2-5; D is perhaps TRBD1 (5 bases). CDR1 is SGHNT, CDR2 YENEEA, per germline. The V gene lost 8 bases and the J gene lost 5 bases, with 18 bases spanning the gap. The CDR3 is made up of 14 amino acids.

V and J are TRBV6-1 and TRBJ1-5; D is unresolved. The V gene's germline CDR1 is MNHNS and CDR2 SASEGT. CDR3 length: 13 amino acids. The ends were cut back, 7 bases at V and 0 bases at J, with 7 bases in the middle. The CDR3 protein is CASKGDSNQPQHF. In nucleotides, the CDR3 is TGTGCCAGCAAGGGAGATAGCAATCAGCCCCAGCATTTT.